Following are 7 T cell receptor beta chains from one sample sequenced in a study of T-cell memory formation after mild COVID-19. A single record per CDR3 protein comes from TCRdb applying MiXCR to the 5' RACE reads. The table lists 200,000 to 250,000 distinct CDR3 sequences, approximately 10% of them singletons. Sequenced: PBMCs or a T cell subset sorted from them (not recorded which). All receptors come from a young man who had mild COVID-19 (a few samples of this study predate the infection). Cell type and time point are not known.

This clonotype was counted a few times. The chain links TRBV27 to TRBJ1-1; a weak D match, TRBD1 (5 bases). Between the trimmed V and J ends, which lost 4 bases and 4 bases, there was a span of 13 bases. The CDR3 is 14 amino acids. The germline CDR1 and CDR2 sequences are MNHEY and SMNVEV (reference sequence). The chain's CDR3 is CASSSGGIVTEAFF. The CDR3 bases are TGTGCCAGCAGTTCTGGGGGGATAGTCACTGAAGCTTTCTTT.

V and J are TRBV5-1 and TRBJ2-1; the match to TRBD1 covers 7 bases. The V and J ends lost 2 bases and 4 bases, in that order; junction bases with no gene match: 3. This CDR3 has 14 amino acids. In germline, CDR1 is SGHRS, CDR2 YFSETQ. Here the CDR3 reads CASSLGTVYNEQFF. The CDR3 region has the DNA TGCGCCAGCAGCTTAGGGACAGTATACAATGAGCAGTTCTTC.

This clonotype occurred many times. The chain combines TRBV7-2 with TRBJ2-1; perhaps D is TRBD1 or TRBD2 (6 bases each). Trimming took 1 base from V and 9 from J, leaving 13 bases between them. The CDR3 is 14 amino acids. Germline CDR1 and CDR2: SGHTA and FQGNSA. In DNA form, the CDR3 reads TGTGCCAGCAGCTTAGGGGGGCGGCGGGGTGAGCAGTTCTTC. Its protein is CASSLGGRRGEQFF.

The chain recombines TRBV9 with TRBJ2-7; 11 bases map to TRBD2. Germline V gives CDR1 SGDLS, CDR2 YYNGEE. CDR3 size: 15 residues. Germline trimming cut 5 bases from V and 3 bases from J; bases unmatched to any gene: 7. The CDR3 nucleotides read TGTGCCAGCAGTACACTAGCGGGGGAAAACTACGAGCAGTACTTC. It is translated as CASSTLAGENYEQYF.

This clonotype was seen repeatedly, ten times or more. The J gene is TRBJ1-5, the V gene TRBV23-1; 7 bases are shared with TRBD1. TRBV23-1 is designated an ORF whose function remains uncertain. This CDR3 contains 17 residues. Trimming cost V 2 bases and J 5 bases; bases outside gene matches: 12. The CDR3 reads CASSQSSESGGYQPQHF. DNA of the CDR3: TGCGCCAGCAGTCAAAGCTCCGAATCAGGGGGTTATCAGCCCCAGCATTTT.

This clonotype occurred many times. The chain employs TRBV7-2 and TRBJ2-1; 7 bases are a match to TRBD2. The germline CDR1 and CDR2 sequences are SGHTA and FQGNSA. The CDR3 sequence is 15 residues long. With V trimmed by 5 bases and J by 0 bases, 4 bases remained unmatched. DNA for the CDR3: TGTGCCAGCAGCGTCTCGGGGGGCTCCTACAATGAGCAGTTCTTC. The encoded protein is CASSVSGGSYNEQFF.

This clonotype was counted many times. This rearrangement joins TRBV4-3 to TRBJ2-7, with D possibly being TRBD1 (5 bases). The CDR3 has 18 amino acids. Germline V gene data show CDR1 as LGHNA and CDR2 as YSLEER. Deletions cut 0 bases from V and 0 bases from J, with 18 bases between. CDR3 sequence (DNA): TGCGCCAGCAGCCAAGATCCCGGCGTGGGCAGGGACTCCTACGAGCAGTACGTC. Translated: CASSQDPGVGRDSYEQYV.